This T cell receptor beta chain was identified in a study of T cells after yellow fever vaccination. Study at large: Any fraction with a low cell number was prepared using SMART-Seq v4 Ultra Low Input.

Comments on this clonotype: The antigen is undetermined.

Trimming took 0 bases from V and 4 from J, leaving 20 bases between them. CDR3 length: 17 residues. The germline V gene has CDR1 SGDLS and CDR2 YYNGEE. Universal primer sites and UMIs were introduced during 5'RACE template-switching synthesis of TCR cDNA. TCRdb re-derived calls from the 5' RACE reads in MiXCR, one entry per CDR3 protein. The sample holds 500,000 to 650,000 distinct CDR3 sequences, approximately 16% seen once. Overall study results and limits: The secondary T-cell response peaked on day 5, not day 15, but was weaker.

The V call is TRBV9, the J call TRBJ2-7; D remains ambiguous. The clonotype originates from a man aged 18 to 30 who received the YFV17D yellow fever vaccine. The sample was PBMCs, taken roughly 5 days after the first yellow fever vaccination. CDR3: CASSVALDSPTPYEQYF. The CDR3 DNA reads TGTGCCAGCAGCGTAGCTTTGGATAGTCCCACACCTTACGAGCAGTACTTC.